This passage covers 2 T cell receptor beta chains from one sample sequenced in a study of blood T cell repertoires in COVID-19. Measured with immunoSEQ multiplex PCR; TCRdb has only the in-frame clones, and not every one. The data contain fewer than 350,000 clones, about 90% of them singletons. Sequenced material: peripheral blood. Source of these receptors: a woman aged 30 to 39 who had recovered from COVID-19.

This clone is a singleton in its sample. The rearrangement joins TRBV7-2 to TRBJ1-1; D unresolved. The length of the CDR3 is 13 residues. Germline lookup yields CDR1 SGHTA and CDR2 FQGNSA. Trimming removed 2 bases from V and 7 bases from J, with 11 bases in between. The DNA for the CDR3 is TGTGCCAGCAGCTTATTATCGTCACTTGAAGCTTTCTTT. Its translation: CASSLLSSLEAFF.

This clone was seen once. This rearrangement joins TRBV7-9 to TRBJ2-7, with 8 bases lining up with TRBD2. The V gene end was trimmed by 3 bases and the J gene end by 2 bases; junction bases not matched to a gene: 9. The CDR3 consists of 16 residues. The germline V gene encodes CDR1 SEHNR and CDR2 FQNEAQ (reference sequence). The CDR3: CASSLEGGGRTYEQYF. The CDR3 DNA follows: TGTGCCAGCAGCTTGGAGGGGGGCGGGAGGACCTACGAGCAGTACTTC.